These 28 T cell receptor beta chains were all obtained from the same sample, sequenced in a study of blood T cell repertoires in COVID-19. Clones were sequenced by immunoSEQ multiplex PCR, and TCRdb holds only the in-frame ones, with some missing. The table lists roughly 180,000 clones, 84% of them singletons. The sequenced sample was peripheral blood. The receptors were sampled from a man aged 35-49 years who had recovered from COVID-19.

This rearrangement joins TRBV15 to TRBJ1-3; 7 positions match TRBD1. The germline gives CDR1 LNHNV, CDR2 YYDKDF (reference sequence). This CDR3 is built from 15 residues. Trimming removed 4 bases from V and 2 bases from J; junction bases left unmatched: 5. The CDR3 nucleotides are TGTGCCACCAGCAAAGGACAGGTAGCTGGAAACACCATATATTTT. This sequence encodes CATSKGQVAGNTIYF.

The chain combines TRBV28 with TRBJ2-7, with D maybe TRBD2 (6 bases). In germline, CDR1 is MDHEN, CDR2 SYDVKM. CDR3 size: 15 residues. The V gene lost 10 bases and the J gene lost 4 bases, with 23 bases spanning the gap. CDR3 bases: TGTGCCACATTTGCGGGGATCTCTGGTGGGTACGAGCAGTACTTC. Encoded protein: CATFAGISGGYEQYF.

In DNA form, the CDR3 reads TGTGCCAGCACCGGACAGGGGGCTAACTCTGGAAACACCATATATTTT. Amino acids: CASTGQGANSGNTIYF. This chain uses TRBV28 with TRBJ1-3; 11 bases align to TRBD1. The CDR3 is 16 amino acids. The V segment lost 7 bases and the J segment 0 bases; nucleotides outside the gene matches: 5. Germline assignment: CDR1 MDHEN and CDR2 SYDVKM.

V usage is TRBV7-2 and J usage is TRBJ1-2, with 8 nucleotides matching TRBD1. CDR3 length equals 15 residues. The V segment lost 2 bases and the J segment 5 bases; nucleotides outside the gene matches: 7. Germline loops: CDR1 SGHTA, CDR2 FQGNSA. CDR3 bases: TGTGCCAGCAGCTTACTTGGACAGGGCCTATATGGCTACACCTTC. Its protein is CASSLLGQGLYGYTF.

This clone has only a few counts. V gene TRBV6-1 combines with J gene TRBJ1-4; possible D gene TRBD1, 6 bases. The CDR3 runs 15 residues. Germline V gives CDR1 MNHNS, CDR2 SASEGT. V dropped 0 bases and J dropped 3 bases, with 8 bases sitting between them. The CDR3 coding sequence is TGTGCCAGCAGTGAAGCGGCAGGGGCTAATGAAAAACTGTTTTTT. Its protein is CASSEAAGANEKLFF.

The chain uses TRBV4-3 and TRBJ1-1; D gene uncertain. From germline, CDR1 is LGHNA and CDR2 YSLEER. V lost 2 bases, J lost 8 bases, and 9 bases lay in between. The CDR3 contains 12 residues. CDR3 sequence (DNA): TGCGCCAGCAGCCAATTAGGCAGGGAAGCTTTCTTT. Translated: CASSQLGREAFF.

The chain couples TRBV5-1 to TRBJ2-7; no definite D call. The germline V gene has CDR1 SGHRS and CDR2 YFSETQ. CDR3 length equals 15 residues. The ends were cut back, 4 bases at V and 0 bases at J, with 14 bases in the middle. The CDR3 loop reads CASSPGSTSSYEQYF. CDR3 sequence (DNA): TGCGCCAGCAGCCCCGGGTCCACGAGCTCCTACGAGCAGTACTTC. Variable domain in full (rest from reference TRBV5-1 and TRBJ2-7): KAGVTQTPRYLIKTRGQQVTLSCSPISGHRSVSWYQQTPGQGLQFLFEYFSETQRNKGNFPGRFSGRQFSNSRSEMNVSTLELGDSALYLCASSPGSTSSYEQYFGPGTRLTVT.

This sequence joins TRBV29-1 and TRBJ2-5, with D perhaps matching TRBD1 (5 bases). Trimming cost V 4 bases and J 1 base, with 10 bases left between them. CDR1 SQVTM and CDR2 ANQGSEA come from the germline V gene. The CDR3 is made up of 13 amino acids. This chain's CDR3 is CSVARALQETQYF. CDR3 coding DNA: TGCAGCGTTGCCAGGGCCCTCCAAGAGACCCAGTACTTC.

The J gene is TRBJ1-2, the V gene TRBV12-3 or TRBV12-4, with unresolved D. The CDR3 totals 12 residues. V was shortened by 4 bases and J by 1 base, with 4 bases between the two germline ends. CDR3 protein: CASSSGNYGYTF. The CDR3 DNA reads as TGTGCCAGCAGTTCGGGTAACTATGGCTACACCTTC.

The chain combines TRBV28 with TRBJ2-2; a possible D gene is TRBD1 (6 bases). Germline V gene sequence: CDR1 MDHEN, CDR2 SYDVKM. The CDR3 has 16 residues. The V end was cut by 7 bases, the J end by 3 bases, with 18 bases between. The CDR3: CASTRGRGRDTGELFF. CDR3 bases: TGTGCCAGCACCCGTGGCAGGGGAAGGGACACCGGGGAGCTGTTTTTT.

J is TRBJ2-5 and V is TRBV4-1, with 8 nucleotides matching TRBD2. Germline loops: CDR1 MGHRA, CDR2 YSYEKL. This CDR3 contains 16 residues. The ends lost 1 base at V and 1 base at J; junction bases unmatched: 5. The CDR3 reads CASSQVTGGFQETQYF. The CDR3 nucleotides read TGCGCCAGCAGCCAAGTAACGGGGGGGTTCCAAGAGACCCAGTACTTC.

J is TRBJ2-5 and V is TRBV4-1; possible D gene TRBD1, 6 bases. Germline CDR1 reads MGHRA; CDR2 reads YSYEKL. V was pared by 1 base and J by 5 bases, with 11 bases between. The CDR3 is made up of 14 amino acids. The CDR3 loop is CASSQGGGWETQYF. The CDR3 region has the DNA TGCGCCAGCAGCCAAGGAGGGGGTTGGGAGACCCAGTACTTC.

V usage is TRBV24-1 and J usage is TRBJ2-7, with D perhaps TRBD2 (6 bases). Germline V gene lookup returns CDR1 KGHDR and CDR2 SFDVKD. The V and J ends lost 5 bases and 6 bases respectively, with 16 bases between them. The CDR3 is made up of 14 amino acids. This chain's CDR3 is CATSGDPNSGEQYF. Here the CDR3 DNA reads TGTGCCACCAGTGGGGACCCAAATAGCGGCGAGCAGTACTTC.

The gene calls are TRBV19 and TRBJ2-4, with 12 bases matching TRBD1. This CDR3 contains 15 residues. With 1 base clipped from V and 7 bases from J, the junction kept 2 bases outside the gene matches. Per the germline V gene, CDR1 is LNHDA and CDR2 is SQIVND (reference sequence). CDR3 coding DNA: TGTGCCAGTAGTATAGGGGGACAGGGGGCGAACATTCAGTACTTC. It encodes CASSIGGQGANIQYF.

Remarks on this clone: Other DNA sequences in the sample encode the same CDR3. The chain joins TRBV7-2 to TRBJ2-5; weak D call: TRBD2 (5 bases). The CDR3 is made up of 12 amino acids. Germline CDR1 and CDR2: SGHTA and FQGNSA. With 5 bases removed from V and 4 bases from J, the gap between germline ends came to 8 bases. The chain's CDR3 is CASSQGGETQYF. In nucleotides, the CDR3 is TGTGCCAGCAGCCAAGGAGGAGAGACCCAGTACTTC.

This rearrangement joins TRBV9 to TRBJ2-1, with unresolved D. CDR3 length equals 15 residues. CDR1 SGDLS and CDR2 YYNGEE come from the germline V gene. Between the trimmed V and J ends, which lost 3 bases and 5 bases, there was a span of 15 bases. CDR3 sequence reads: CASSGGIEGDNEQFF. The CDR3 nucleotides read TGTGCCAGCAGCGGCGGCATTGAAGGAGACAATGAGCAGTTCTTC. Full variable domain (outside the CDR3, taken from reference TRBV9 and TRBJ2-1): DSGVTQTPKHLITATGQRVTLRCSPRSGDLSVYWYQQSLDQGLQFLIQYYNGEERAKGNILERFSAQQFPDLHSELNLSSLELGDSALYFCASSGGIEGDNEQFFGPGTRLTVL.

The chain links TRBV5-1 to TRBJ2-3; TRBD2 matches 8 bases. Trimming removed 7 bases from V and 0 bases from J; junction bases left unmatched: 25. The germline V gene encodes CDR1 SGHRS and CDR2 YFSETQ. The CDR3 extends over 21 amino acids. CDR3 sequence reads: CASLTFCTSGPLRPSTDTQYF. The CDR3 coding sequence is TGCGCCAGCCTAACCTTTTGTACTAGCGGCCCCCTACGGCCTAGCACAGATACGCAGTATTTT.

This chain joins TRBV15 and TRBJ1-4; D perhaps matches TRBD1 (6 bases). V lost 0 bases and J lost 6, with 14 bases in between. The CDR3 runs to 16 residues. CDR1 LNHNV and CDR2 YYDKDF come from the germline V gene (reference sequence). This chain's CDR3 is CATSRDLGGAHEKLFF. CDR3 bases: TGTGCCACCAGCAGAGATCTCGGGGGGGCGCATGAAAAACTGTTTTTT.

This clone was detected once. The CDR3 DNA is TGTGCCAGCAGCTTAGTGGGATATAACAGGGGACATAATGAGCAGTTCTTC. The encoded protein is CASSLVGYNRGHNEQFF. The V gene is TRBV7-8, the J gene TRBJ2-1, with TRBD1 matching over 7 bases. The CDR3 totals 17 residues. J was trimmed by 7 bases and V by 1 base; bases with no gene match: 13. Per the germline V gene, CDR1 is SGHVS and CDR2 is FQNEAQ.

The chain is built from TRBV19 and TRBJ1-5; 9 nucleotides line up with TRBD1. This CDR3 region has 13 residues. CDR1 is LNHDA and CDR2 is SQIVND in the germline V gene (reference sequence). The V and J ends lost 8 bases and 3 bases, in that order; junction bases with no gene match: 2. The CDR3 loop reads CASGTGINQPQHF. CDR3 sequence (DNA): TGTGCCAGTGGGACAGGGATCAATCAGCCCCAGCATTTT.

V usage is TRBV2 and J usage is TRBJ2-1, with TRBD2 as a possible D gene (6 bases). The CDR3 has 16 amino acids. Germline CDR1 SNHLY, CDR2 FYNNEI. The V gene lost 6 bases and the J gene lost 5 bases, with 20 bases spanning the gap. CDR3 amino acids: CASRPGTFLNHNEQFF. The DNA of the CDR3 is TGTGCCAGCAGACCAGGGACTTTTCTCAACCACAATGAGCAGTTCTTC.

The J gene is TRBJ2-7, the V gene TRBV4-1; 9 nucleotides match TRBD1. This CDR3 is built from 15 residues. Germline V gene lookup returns CDR1 MGHRA and CDR2 YSYEKL. Losses at the gene ends were 4 bases for V and 2 bases for J; bases not matched to a gene: 6. The CDR3 nucleotides read TGCGCCAGCAGCCCCGAGACAGGGGGGACCTACGAGCAGTACTTC. This encodes CASSPETGGTYEQYF.

V and J are TRBV15 and TRBJ2-7; TRBD2 matches at 13 bases. Trimming at V came to 3 bases and at J to 2 bases, leaving 4 bases not matched to a gene. Germline V CDR1 and CDR2: LNHNV, YYDKDF (reference sequence). This CDR3 spans 16 amino acids. The CDR3 DNA follows: TGTGCCACCAGCAGGGAGGGACTAGCGGGGACCTACGAGCAGTACTTC. This sequence encodes CATSREGLAGTYEQYF.

This clone occurred a few times. V gene TRBV4-2 combines with J gene TRBJ1-1, with no clear D. The ends were cut back, 1 base at V and 1 base at J, with 7 bases in the middle. Per the germline V gene, CDR1 is LGHNA and CDR2 is YNFKEQ. This CDR3 is built from 14 residues. Here the CDR3 reads CASSQVVANTEAFF. The DNA of the CDR3 is TGTGCCAGCAGCCAAGTTGTGGCGAACACTGAAGCTTTCTTT.

V gene TRBV27 combines with J gene TRBJ2-7, with 13 bases matching TRBD2. The germline V gene has CDR1 MNHEY and CDR2 SMNVEV (reference sequence). This CDR3 region has 16 residues. Trimming cost V 3 bases and J 2 bases; bases outside gene matches: 4. CDR3 region: CASSFGGLAGTYEQYF. The CDR3 DNA reads TGTGCCAGCAGTTTCGGGGGACTAGCGGGGACCTACGAGCAGTACTTC.

The chain is built from TRBV9 and TRBJ2-1, with TRBD1 identical over 7 bases. With V trimmed by 3 bases and J by 3 bases, 6 bases remained unmatched. Germline CDR1 SGDLS, CDR2 YYNGEE. CDR3 length: 15 residues. The CDR3 here is CASSESGTDYNEQFF. The CDR3 nucleotides read TGTGCCAGCAGCGAATCCGGGACAGACTACAATGAGCAGTTCTTC.

This chain joins TRBV12-3 or TRBV12-4 and TRBJ1-1; 10 nucleotides align to TRBD1. V was pared by 6 bases and J by 4 bases, with 2 bases of the junction left unmatched. This CDR3 has 13 amino acids. This CDR3 is CASSRTGGTEAFF. CDR3 DNA: TGTGCCAGCAGCCGGACAGGGGGCACTGAAGCTTTCTTT.

This clone came up a few times. The chain combines TRBV7-2 with TRBJ1-2, with a tentative D call TRBD1 (5 bases). V dropped 5 bases and J dropped 8 bases, with 15 bases sitting between them. This CDR3 has 13 amino acids. The germline CDR1 and CDR2 sequences are SGHTA and FQGNSA. For the CDR3, the DNA is TGTGCCAGCAGCGCGTCCAGGGTGGGCGGCTACACCTTC. Protein product: CASSASRVGGYTF. Combining the CDR3 with reference TRBV7-2 and TRBJ1-2 gives the whole variable domain GAGVSQSPSNKVTEKGKDVELRCDPISGHTALYWYRQSLGQGLEFLIYFQGNSAPDKSGLPSDRFSAERTGGSVSTLTIQRTQQEDSAVYLCASSASRVGGYTFGSGTRLTVV.